One sample yielded the 22 T cell receptor beta chains listed below, sequenced in a study of blood T cell repertoires in COVID-19. Some clones are missing from TCRdb's copy, which holds only in-frame ones; the method was immunoSEQ multiplex PCR. The table shows 250,000 to 400,000 clones, with 88% occurring only once. Sequencing used peripheral blood. These receptor sequences come from a woman under 40 with COVID-19, enrolled during active disease.

The gene calls are TRBV6-2 or TRBV6-3 and TRBJ1-2, with D maybe TRBD1 (6 bases). The CDR3 sequence is 13 residues long. CDR1 is MNHEY, CDR2 SVGEGT, per germline. The V end lost 5 bases, the J end lost 4 bases, and 11 bases lay between the germline ends. The CDR3 nucleotides read TGTGCCAGCAGTAAGGACAGCTTCTATGGCTACACCTTC. This codes for CASSKDSFYGYTF.

The chain joins TRBV6-5 to TRBJ1-1; no definite D call. Trimming took off 4 bases at V and 4 bases at J, with 10 bases between the two ends. The CDR3 is 13 amino acids. Looked up from germline, CDR1 is MNHEY and CDR2 is SVGAGI. CDR3 nucleotide sequence: TGTGCCAGCAGTTGGTCGTCGGGCACTGAAGCTTTCTTT. As protein: CASSWSSGTEAFF.

The chain couples TRBV6-1 to TRBJ1-5, with unresolved D. The CDR3 consists of 14 residues. The V end was cut by 2 bases, the J end by 6 bases, with 11 bases between. In germline, CDR1 is MNHNS, CDR2 SASEGT. CDR3 sequence reads: CASSESGVLQPQHF. The CDR3 DNA follows: TGTGCCAGCAGTGAAAGTGGAGTCCTTCAGCCCCAGCATTTT.

The chain carries TRBV14 and TRBJ2-1; 11 nucleotides line up with TRBD2. The CDR3 is 15 amino acids. V shed 4 bases and J 7 bases; nucleotides not matched to a gene: 6. Germline V lookup: CDR1 SGHDN, CDR2 FVKESK. The CDR3: CASSRLAGGWNEQFF. DNA for the CDR3: TGTGCCAGCAGCCGCCTAGCGGGGGGATGGAATGAGCAGTTCTTC.

The V gene is TRBV6-5, the J gene TRBJ2-2; D may be TRBD1 (6 bases). Germline CDR1 reads MNHEY; CDR2 reads SVGAGI. The length of the CDR3 is 14 residues. V was cut by 10 bases and J by 3 bases, with 15 bases left in between. The CDR3 nucleotides are TGTGCCATACCGGACAGTTTCGACACCGGGGAGCTGTTTTTT. Translated: CAIPDSFDTGELFF.

The rearrangement links TRBV18 to TRBJ1-2; D not resolved. This CDR3 region has 12 residues. The V gene lost 4 bases and the J gene lost 8 bases, with 11 bases spanning the gap. Germline CDR1 reads KGHSH; CDR2 reads LQKENI. The CDR3 region is CASSRGVGGYTF. The CDR3 bases are TGTGCCAGCTCACGGGGAGTTGGCGGCTACACCTTC.

This clone came up a few times. The CDR3: CASSDRQGGLRGTEAFF. Here the CDR3 DNA reads TGTGCCAGCAGCGACCGACAGGGAGGATTGAGAGGCACTGAAGCTTTCTTT. This sequence joins TRBV9 and TRBJ1-1; 7 bases match TRBD1. Germline V gene lookup returns CDR1 SGDLS and CDR2 YYNGEE. The CDR3 has 17 residues. V was clipped by 3 bases and J by 4 bases; unmatched bases: 15.

Details on this clone: Other DNA sequences within the sample encode an identical CDR3. V usage is TRBV29-1 and J usage is TRBJ1-2; D is unclear. CDR3 size: 11 residues. Germline V gene lookup returns CDR1 SQVTM and CDR2 ANQGSEA. With 4 bases removed from V and 5 bases from J, the gap between germline ends came to 8 bases. The DNA of the CDR3 is TGCAGCGTTGTTAGCAGATATGGCTACACCTTC. This codes for CSVVSRYGYTF.

The genes are TRBV12-3 or TRBV12-4 and TRBJ1-5; TRBD1 is a possible D gene (5 bases). V dropped 6 bases and J dropped 7 bases, with 10 bases sitting between them. This CDR3 is 12 amino acids long. The CDR3 coding sequence is TGTGCCAGCAGGACACAGGAACAGCCCCAGCATTTT. Encoded protein: CASRTQEQPQHF.

This clone was seen a single time. The chain is built from TRBV7-3 and TRBJ1-2; D remains ambiguous. Germline CDR1 and CDR2: SGHTA and FQGTGA. This CDR3 is built from 20 residues. V lost 7 bases and J 0 bases, leaving 30 bases between the germline ends. CDR3: CASTPLGQATQYQSNYGYTF. Written as DNA, the CDR3 is TGTGCCAGCACCCCACTAGGCCAGGCAACGCAGTACCAATCTAACTATGGCTACACCTTC.

V is TRBV6-1 and J is TRBJ2-3, with 9 positions matching TRBD2. The CDR3 is made up of 18 amino acids. Trimming took 2 bases from V and 0 from J; bases not matched to a gene: 9. The germline V gene has CDR1 MNHNS and CDR2 SASEGT. CDR3 residues: CASSEWVSGGPSTDTQYF. The DNA for the CDR3 is TGTGCCAGCAGTGAATGGGTTAGCGGGGGACCCAGCACAGATACGCAGTATTTT.

The rearrangement joins TRBV6-2 or TRBV6-3 to TRBJ1-6; 8 bases line up with TRBD1. Germline V gene lookup returns CDR1 MNHEY and CDR2 SVGEGT. This CDR3 spans 17 amino acids. Trimming took 4 bases from V and 0 from J; bases not matched to a gene: 5. The CDR3 loop reads CASSFRDRSSYNSPLHF. The CDR3 nucleotides are TGTGCCAGCAGTTTCCGGGACAGGAGCTCCTATAATTCACCCCTCCACTTT.

This clone was detected only once. The rearrangement uses TRBV5-4 and TRBJ2-3; TRBD2 agrees at 9 bases. Germline-derived CDR1 and CDR2 are SGHNT and YYREEE (reference sequence). The CDR3 runs to 16 residues. V lost 4 bases, J lost 2 bases, and 8 bases stayed unmatched. The CDR3: CASSPLAGATTDTQYF. CDR3 sequence (DNA): TGTGCCAGCAGCCCGTTAGCGGGGGCCACCACAGATACGCAGTATTTT.

V is TRBV7-6 and J is TRBJ1-2, with 9 bases fitting TRBD1. This CDR3 has 14 residues. Germline loops: CDR1 SGHVS, CDR2 FNYEAQ. V lost 5 bases, J lost 4 bases, and 5 bases stayed unmatched. The CDR3 sequence is CASSLTGGTYGYTF. CDR3 DNA sequence: TGTGCCAGCAGCCTGACAGGGGGAACCTATGGCTACACCTTC.

The chain couples TRBV27 to TRBJ2-7; weak D call: TRBD2 (6 bases). V was shortened by 6 bases and J by 6 bases, with 18 bases between the two germline ends. The CDR3 is 14 amino acids. The germline V gene encodes CDR1 MNHEY and CDR2 SMNVEV (reference sequence). The CDR3 protein is CASRDSGALREQYF. The CDR3 nucleotides read TGTGCCAGCAGAGACTCGGGAGCACTGCGCGAGCAGTACTTC.

The rearrangement joins TRBV10-3 to TRBJ2-6; possibly TRBD1 for D (6 bases). The length of the CDR3 is 16 residues. The germline V gene encodes CDR1 ENHRY and CDR2 SYGVKD. Trimming pared 1 base from V and 1 base from J, leaving 8 bases between. CDR3 sequence: CAISEYRVSGANVLTF. CDR3 coding DNA: TGTGCCATCAGTGAGTACAGGGTTTCTGGGGCCAACGTCCTGACTTTC.

This sequence joins TRBV6-5 and TRBJ1-4; 7 positions agree with TRBD1. V gave up 5 bases and J gave up 8 bases; unmatched junction bases: 5. There are 13 residues in the CDR3. Germline lookup yields CDR1 MNHEY and CDR2 SVGAGI. Here the CDR3 DNA reads TGTGCCAGCAGTAAGGGGGCTGGGGAAAAACTGTTTTTT. Translated, it gives CASSKGAGEKLFF.

The chain carries TRBV2 and TRBJ2-7, with 7 bases identical to TRBD2. The CDR3 length is 13 residues. Germline CDR1 reads SNHLY; CDR2 reads FYNNEI. V shed 4 bases, J shed 7 bases, and the junction held 7 bases outside the gene matches. The CDR3 nucleotides are TGTGCCAGCAGTGGCAGTGTGGGGGGGGAGCAGTACTTC. The encoded protein is CASSGSVGGEQYF.

The chain has TRBV7-8 and TRBJ2-3, with D tentatively TRBD1 (6 bases). CDR3 length equals 15 residues. Between the trimmed V and J ends, which lost 1 base and 1 base, there was a span of 9 bases. Germline V lookup: CDR1 SGHVS, CDR2 FQNEAQ. This CDR3 is CASSLGGGRTDTQYF. The CDR3 nucleotides are TGTGCCAGCAGCTTAGGAGGGGGACGCACAGATACGCAGTATTTT.

The rearrangement joins TRBV18 to TRBJ1-4, with a possible D match to TRBD1 (6 bases). The ends were cut back, 4 bases at V and 2 bases at J, with 14 bases in the middle. The germline CDR1 and CDR2 sequences are KGHSH and LQKENI. The CDR3 consists of 16 residues. CDR3 sequence reads: CASSLTGAATNEKLFF. CDR3 DNA: TGTGCCAGCTCACTGACAGGCGCCGCGACTAATGAAAAACTGTTTTTT. Full variable domain (missing parts from reference TRBV18 and TRBJ1-4): NAGVMQNPRHLVRRRGQEARLRCSPMKGHSHVYWYRQLPEEGLKFMVYLQKENIIDESGMPKERFSAEFPKEGPSILRIQQVVRGDSAAYFCASSLTGAATNEKLFFGSGTQLSVL.

The chain couples TRBV3-1 (or the pseudogene TRBV3-2) to TRBJ2-1; 11 bases match TRBD2. V trimming: 4 bases; J trimming: 14 bases; junction bases outside the gene matches: 13. This CDR3 has 15 amino acids. The germline gives CDR1 LGHDT, CDR2 YNNKEL (reference sequence). The CDR3 region has the DNA TGTGCCAGCAGCCCCGGGGGTAGCGGGGGGGCCGGCAAGTTCTTC. As protein: CASSPGGSGGAGKFF.

The gene calls are TRBV6-5 and TRBJ1-2; possible D gene TRBD1, 5 bases. Trimming shortened V by 5 bases and J by 4 bases, and 17 bases separated the two germline ends. From germline, CDR1 is MNHEY and CDR2 SVGAGI. The CDR3 loop spans 15 amino acids. The chain's CDR3 is CASSRLGALGYGYTF. The CDR3 DNA reads TGTGCCAGCAGTAGACTAGGGGCCCTAGGCTATGGCTACACCTTC.